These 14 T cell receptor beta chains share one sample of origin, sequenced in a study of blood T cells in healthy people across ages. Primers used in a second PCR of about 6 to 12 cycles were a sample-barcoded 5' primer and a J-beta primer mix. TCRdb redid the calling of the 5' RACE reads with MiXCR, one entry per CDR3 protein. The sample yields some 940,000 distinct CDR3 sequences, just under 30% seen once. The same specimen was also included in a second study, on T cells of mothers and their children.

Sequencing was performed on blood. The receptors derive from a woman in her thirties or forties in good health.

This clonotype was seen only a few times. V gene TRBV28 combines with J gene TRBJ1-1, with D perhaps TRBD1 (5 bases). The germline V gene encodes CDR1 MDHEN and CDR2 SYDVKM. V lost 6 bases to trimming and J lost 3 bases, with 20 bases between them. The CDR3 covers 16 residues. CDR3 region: CASSPSGRGAYTEAFF. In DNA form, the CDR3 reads TGTGCCAGCAGCCCTTCGGGGCGCGGGGCATACACTGAAGCTTTCTTT.

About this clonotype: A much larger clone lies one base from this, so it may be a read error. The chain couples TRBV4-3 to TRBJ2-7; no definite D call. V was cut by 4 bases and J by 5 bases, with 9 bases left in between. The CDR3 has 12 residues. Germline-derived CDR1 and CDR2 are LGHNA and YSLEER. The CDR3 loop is CASSRGFNEQYF. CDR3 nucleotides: TGCGCCAGCAGCCGAGGATTTAACGAGCAGTACTTC.

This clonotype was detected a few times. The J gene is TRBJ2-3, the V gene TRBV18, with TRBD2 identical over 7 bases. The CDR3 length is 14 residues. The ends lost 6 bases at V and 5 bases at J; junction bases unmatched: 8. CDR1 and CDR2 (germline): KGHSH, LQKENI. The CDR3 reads CASSRWGGEDTQYF. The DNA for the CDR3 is TGTGCCAGCTCTCGTTGGGGGGGAGAAGATACGCAGTATTTT. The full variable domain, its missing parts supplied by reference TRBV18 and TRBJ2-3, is NAGVMQNPRHLVRRRGQEARLRCSPMKGHSHVYWYRQLPEEGLKFMVYLQKENIIDESGMPKERFSAEFPKEGPSILRIQQVVRGDSAAYFCASSRWGGEDTQYFGPGTRLTVL.

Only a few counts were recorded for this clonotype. CDR3 region: CASSALTGANVLTF. CDR3 nucleotide sequence: TGTGCCAGCAGTGCCCTCACGGGGGCCAACGTCCTGACTTTC. The chain links TRBV2 to TRBJ2-6; D is unresolved. With 4 bases removed from V and 4 bases from J, the gap between germline ends came to 8 bases. Germline CDR1 SNHLY, CDR2 FYNNEI. This CDR3 contains 14 residues.

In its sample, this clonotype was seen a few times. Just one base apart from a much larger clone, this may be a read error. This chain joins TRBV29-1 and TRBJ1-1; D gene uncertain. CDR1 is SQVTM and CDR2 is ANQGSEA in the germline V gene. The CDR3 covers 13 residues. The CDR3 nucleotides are TGCAGCGCTGAAGTCACTATGAACACTGAAGCTTTCTTT. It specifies CSAEVTMNTEAFF.

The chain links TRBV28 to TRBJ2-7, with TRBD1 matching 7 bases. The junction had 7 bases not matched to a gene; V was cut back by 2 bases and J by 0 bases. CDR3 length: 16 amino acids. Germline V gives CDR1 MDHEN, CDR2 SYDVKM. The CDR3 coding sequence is TGTGCCAGCAGTTTACTGACAGGGCTGAGCTCCTACGAGCAGTACTTC. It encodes CASSLLTGLSSYEQYF.

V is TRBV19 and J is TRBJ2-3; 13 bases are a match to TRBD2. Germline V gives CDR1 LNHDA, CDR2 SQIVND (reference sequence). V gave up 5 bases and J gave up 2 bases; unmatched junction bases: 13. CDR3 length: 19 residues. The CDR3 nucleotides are TGTGCCAGTAGTCCGCGACTAGCGGGGGGCCTCCGAGACACAGATACGCAGTATTTT. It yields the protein CASSPRLAGGLRDTDTQYF.

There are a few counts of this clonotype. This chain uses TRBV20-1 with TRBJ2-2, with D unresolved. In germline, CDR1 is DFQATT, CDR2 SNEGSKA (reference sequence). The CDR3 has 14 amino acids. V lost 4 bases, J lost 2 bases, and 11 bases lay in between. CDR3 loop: CSAMAPANTGELFF. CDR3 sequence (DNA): TGCAGTGCTATGGCGCCAGCAAACACCGGGGAGCTGTTTTTT.

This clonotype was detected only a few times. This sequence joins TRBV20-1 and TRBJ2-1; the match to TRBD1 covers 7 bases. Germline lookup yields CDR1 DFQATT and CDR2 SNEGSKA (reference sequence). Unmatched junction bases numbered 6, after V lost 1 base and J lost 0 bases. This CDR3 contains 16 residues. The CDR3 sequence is CSARVLQGSSYNEQFF. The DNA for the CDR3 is TGCAGTGCTAGAGTTCTACAGGGGAGCTCCTACAATGAGCAGTTCTTC.

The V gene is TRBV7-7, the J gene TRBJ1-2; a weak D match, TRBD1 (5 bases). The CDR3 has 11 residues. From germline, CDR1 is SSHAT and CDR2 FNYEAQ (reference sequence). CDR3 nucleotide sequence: TGTGCTAGTTCGGGGGGACATGGCTACACCTTC. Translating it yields CASSGGHGYTF.

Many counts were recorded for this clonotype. In DNA, the CDR3 is TGTGCCAGCAGTTTATCTCTAGACTCCTACGAGCAGTACTTC. It specifies CASSLSLDSYEQYF. V and J are TRBV12-3 or TRBV12-4 and TRBJ2-7; unclear D gene. Trimming took 2 bases from V and 0 from J, leaving 8 bases between them. The CDR3 has 14 residues.

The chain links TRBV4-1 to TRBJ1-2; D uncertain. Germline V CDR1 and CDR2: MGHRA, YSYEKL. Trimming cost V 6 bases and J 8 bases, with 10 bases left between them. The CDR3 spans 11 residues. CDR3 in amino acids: CASSHASGYTF. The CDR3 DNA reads TGCGCCAGCAGTCATGCATCCGGCTACACCTTC.

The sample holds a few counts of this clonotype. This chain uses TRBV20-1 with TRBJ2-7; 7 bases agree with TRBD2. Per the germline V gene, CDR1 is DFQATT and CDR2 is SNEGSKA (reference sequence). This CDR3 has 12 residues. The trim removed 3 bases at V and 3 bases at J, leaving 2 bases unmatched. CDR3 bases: TGCAGTGCTAGCGGGGGGAACTACGAGCAGTACTTC. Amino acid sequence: CSASGGNYEQYF.

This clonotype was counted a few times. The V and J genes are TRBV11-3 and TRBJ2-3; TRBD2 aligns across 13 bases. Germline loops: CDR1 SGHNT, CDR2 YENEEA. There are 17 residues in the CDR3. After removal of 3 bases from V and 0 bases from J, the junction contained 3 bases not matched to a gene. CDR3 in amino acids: CASSLGLAGISTDTQYF. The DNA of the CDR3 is TGTGCCAGCAGCTTGGGACTAGCGGGGATCAGCACAGATACGCAGTATTTT.